This entry concerns a single T cell receptor (beta chain). Participants were aged roughly 18 to 89 years from about two dozen US areas. Assignment of participants to cohorts was predicated upon participant-reported clinical history. Clones were read by immunoSEQ multiplex PCR, and TCRdb kept only the in-frame ones, dropping some. Among 300,000 to 500,000 clones, roughly 90% were seen once, and the ten largest hold around 0.95%. This sample was included in a study of blood T cell repertoires in COVID-19. The CDR3 is 14 amino acids. The V gene lost 4 bases and the J gene lost 4 bases, with 14 bases spanning the gap. Germline-derived CDR1 and CDR2 are SGDLS and YYNGEE.

Source material: PBMCs or T cells enriched from blood (not recorded which). V and J are TRBV9 and TRBJ1-2, with a weak D call TRBD1 (5 bases). This clonotype was sampled from a woman in her twenties or thirties with acute COVID-19. The CDR3, as DNA: TGTGCCAGCAGCCGAAACGGAGACAGCTATGGCTACACCTTC. Translated: CASSRNGDSYGYTF. Full variable domain (outside the CDR3, taken from reference TRBV9 and TRBJ1-2): DSGVTQTPKHLITATGQRVTLRCSPRSGDLSVYWYQQSLDQGLQFLIQYYNGEERAKGNILERFSAQQFPDLHSELNLSSLELGDSALYFCASSRNGDSYGYTFGSGTRLTVV.